A selection of T cell receptor beta chains follows, all from one sample in a study of blood T cell repertoires in COVID-19. The table came from immunoSEQ multiplex PCR; TCRdb's copy has only in-frame clones and leaves some out. The sample has approximately 280,000 clones; about nine tenths are singletons. The specimen was PBMCs or T cells enriched from blood (not recorded which). The receptor set was obtained from a woman aged 55-70 years who had recovered from COVID-19. Each CDR3 is given with its conserved first and last residue. Fields, in order: CDR3 protein, CDR3 DNA, V gene, J gene, D gene, clone size. The D gene is left open where the match is weak. Size tells how often a clone was seen (once, few, many) or the class of an expanded clone, and some rows leave it out.

CDR3 protein: CASTSRSIDTGELFF
CDR3 DNA: TGTGCCAGCACCTCAAGATCTATAGACACCGGGGAGCTGTTTTTT
V gene: TRBV3-1/TRBV3-2
J gene: TRBJ2-2
D gene: NA
clone size: NA

CDR3 protein: CASSSYQGFTDTQYF
CDR3 DNA: TGTGCCAGCAGTTCTTACCAGGGTTTCACAGATACGCAGTATTTT
V gene: TRBV28
J gene: TRBJ2-3
D gene: NA
clone size: NA

CDR3 protein: CASIPSAGEYNSPLHF
CDR3 DNA: TGTGCCAGCATCCCGAGCGCGGGCGAGTATAATTCACCCCTCCACTTT
V gene: TRBV5-4
J gene: TRBJ1-6
D gene: NA
clone size: NA

CDR3 protein: CASSLKGGRGEAFF
CDR3 DNA: TGTGCCAGCAGCCTCAAGGGGGGGCGCGGTGAAGCTTTCTTT
V gene: TRBV11-2
J gene: TRBJ1-1
D gene: NA
clone size: few

CDR3 protein: CATLDRVGDIQYF
CDR3 DNA: TGTGCCACCCTGGACAGGGTCGGGGACATTCAGTACTTC
V gene: TRBV7-9
J gene: TRBJ2-4
D gene: TRBD1
clone size: NA

CDR3 protein: CAWRADRIFYGYTF
CDR3 DNA: TGTGCCTGGAGAGCGGACAGGATCTTCTATGGCTACACCTTC
V gene: TRBV30
J gene: TRBJ1-2
D gene: TRBD1
clone size: NA

CDR3 protein: CASSMKFKLLGTSSF
CDR3 DNA: TGTGCCAGTAGTATGAAGTTCAAACTATTAGGGACTTCGTCCTTC
V gene: TRBV19
J gene: TRBJ1-2
D gene: NA
clone size: NA

CDR3 protein: CASSYGTSGSYEQYF
CDR3 DNA: TGTGCCAGCAGTTACGGGACTAGCGGGAGTTACGAGCAGTACTTC
V gene: TRBV6-5
J gene: TRBJ2-7
D gene: TRBD2
clone size: NA

CDR3 protein: CASSSLDYQETQYF
CDR3 DNA: TGTGCCAGCAGCTCGCTCGACTACCAAGAGACCCAGTACTTC
V gene: TRBV7-2
J gene: TRBJ2-5
D gene: NA
clone size: NA

CDR3 protein: CASKYRNTIYF
CDR3 DNA: TGTGCCAGCAAATACAGAAACACCATATATTTT
V gene: TRBV28
J gene: TRBJ1-3
D gene: NA
clone size: NA

CDR3 protein: CASSAASGSADTQYF
CDR3 DNA: TGTGCCAGCAGTGCGGCGAGCGGGAGTGCAGATACGCAGTATTTT
V gene: TRBV2
J gene: TRBJ2-3
D gene: TRBD2
clone size: NA

CDR3 protein: CASSESRQTGQYF
CDR3 DNA: TGCGCCAGCAGTGAGTCGAGACAGACGGGGCAGTACTTC
V gene: TRBV10-1
J gene: TRBJ2-7
D gene: NA
clone size: NA

CDR3 protein: CASSLLTGVVNTEAFF
CDR3 DNA: TGCGCCAGCAGCTTGTTAACAGGGGTCGTGAACACTGAAGCTTTCTTT
V gene: TRBV5-1
J gene: TRBJ1-1
D gene: TRBD1
clone size: NA

CDR3 protein: CASSPPVSTYEQYF
CDR3 DNA: TGTGCCAGCTCACCACCGGTCAGTACCTACGAGCAGTACTTC
V gene: TRBV18
J gene: TRBJ2-7
D gene: NA
clone size: NA

CDR3 protein: CASSFPPLGRDTQYF
CDR3 DNA: TGTGCCAGCAGTTTCCCCCCGTTGGGCCGGGATACGCAGTATTTT
V gene: TRBV28
J gene: TRBJ2-3
D gene: NA
clone size: NA

CDR3 protein: CSASLTSSTDTQYF
CDR3 DNA: TGCAGTGCTAGTCTTACTAGCAGCACAGATACGCAGTATTTT
V gene: TRBV20-1
J gene: TRBJ2-3
D gene: NA
clone size: NA

CDR3 protein: CASSQQGTGGKGGYTF
CDR3 DNA: TGCGCCAGCAGCCAACAAGGGACAGGGGGTAAGGGAGGCTACACCTTC
V gene: TRBV4-1
J gene: TRBJ1-2
D gene: TRBD1
clone size: NA

CDR3 protein: CASRREGYGYTF
CDR3 DNA: TGTGCCAGCCGGAGGGAGGGCTATGGCTACACCTTC
V gene: TRBV2
J gene: TRBJ1-2
D gene: NA
clone size: NA

CDR3 protein: CASSWGRIGNTEAFF
CDR3 DNA: TGCGCCAGCAGCTGGGGCCGGATCGGGAACACTGAAGCTTTCTTT
V gene: TRBV5-1
J gene: TRBJ1-1
D gene: NA
clone size: NA

CDR3 protein: CASSQPDTEAFF
CDR3 DNA: TGTGCCAGCAGCCAGCCAGACACTGAAGCTTTCTTT
V gene: TRBV4-2
J gene: TRBJ1-1
D gene: NA
clone size: NA

CDR3 protein: CASSATGGITEAFF
CDR3 DNA: TGTGCCAGCAGCGCCACAGGGGGTATCACTGAAGCTTTCTTT
V gene: TRBV9
J gene: TRBJ1-1
D gene: TRBD1
clone size: NA

CDR3 protein: CASSSSGTGNSPLHF
CDR3 DNA: TGTGCCAGCAGTTCGTCCGGGACTGGTAATTCACCCCTCCACTTT
V gene: TRBV6-5
J gene: TRBJ1-6
D gene: NA
clone size: NA

CDR3 protein: CAWRTIRAYEQYF
CDR3 DNA: TGTGCCTGGAGAACCATCCGGGCCTACGAGCAGTACTTC
V gene: TRBV30
J gene: TRBJ2-7
D gene: NA
clone size: NA

CDR3 protein: CATQPDSGANVLTF
CDR3 DNA: TGTGCCACACAGCCAGACTCTGGGGCCAACGTCCTGACTTTC
V gene: TRBV10-3
J gene: TRBJ2-6
D gene: NA
clone size: NA

CDR3 protein: CASSPDGRRVDTQYF
CDR3 DNA: TGCGCCAGCAGCCCGGATGGTAGGAGGGTGGATACGCAGTATTTT
V gene: TRBV5-1
J gene: TRBJ2-3
D gene: NA
clone size: NA

CDR3 protein: CASSPWGVRNSPLHF
CDR3 DNA: TGTGCCAGCAGCCCTTGGGGGGTAAGGAATTCACCCCTCCACTTT
V gene: TRBV27
J gene: TRBJ1-6
D gene: NA
clone size: NA

CDR3 protein: CASTVQGDQPQHF
CDR3 DNA: TGTGCCAGCACTGTACAGGGCGATCAGCCCCAGCATTTT
V gene: TRBV28
J gene: TRBJ1-5
D gene: NA
clone size: NA

CDR3 protein: CASSQDPLSSYEQYF
CDR3 DNA: TGTGCCAGCAGCCAAGATCCCTTGAGCTCCTACGAGCAGTACTTC
V gene: TRBV4-2
J gene: TRBJ2-7
D gene: NA
clone size: NA

CDR3 protein: CASNNGLAGGNEQYF
CDR3 DNA: TGTGCCAGCAACAATGGACTAGCGGGAGGAAACGAGCAGTACTTC
V gene: TRBV5-4
J gene: TRBJ2-7
D gene: TRBD2
clone size: once

CDR3 protein: CAWSAAGQGPRGYTF
CDR3 DNA: TGTGCCTGGAGTGCAGCCGGACAGGGCCCGCGGGGCTACACCTTC
V gene: TRBV30
J gene: TRBJ1-2
D gene: TRBD1
clone size: NA

CDR3 protein: CASSLRQPTGELFF
CDR3 DNA: TGTGCCAGCAGCTTAAGACAGCCCACCGGGGAGCTGTTTTTT
V gene: TRBV7-9
J gene: TRBJ2-2
D gene: NA
clone size: NA

CDR3 protein: CASSFGTGETQYF
CDR3 DNA: TGCGCCAGCAGCTTCGGGACAGGGGAGACCCAGTACTTC
V gene: TRBV5-1
J gene: TRBJ2-5
D gene: TRBD1
clone size: NA

CDR3 protein: CASSRDAPKETQYF
CDR3 DNA: TGTGCCAGCTCGCGGGATGCACCAAAAGAGACCCAGTACTTC
V gene: TRBV18
J gene: TRBJ2-5
D gene: NA
clone size: NA

CDR3 protein: CASSEYATTNTEAFF
CDR3 DNA: TGTGCCAGCAGTGAATACGCGACAACGAACACTGAAGCTTTCTTT
V gene: TRBV2
J gene: TRBJ1-1
D gene: NA
clone size: NA

CDR3 protein: CASSGLNEQFF
CDR3 DNA: TGTGCCAGCAGCGGACTCAATGAGCAGTTCTTC
V gene: TRBV12-3/TRBV12-4
J gene: TRBJ2-1
D gene: NA
clone size: NA

CDR3 protein: CASSSRPLEQYF
CDR3 DNA: TGTGCCAGCAGCTCCAGGCCCCTCGAGCAGTACTTC
V gene: TRBV7-9
J gene: TRBJ2-7
D gene: NA
clone size: NA

CDR3 protein: CASSPVGATNEKLFF
CDR3 DNA: TGTGCCAGCTCACCGGTCGGGGCAACTAATGAAAAACTGTTTTTT
V gene: TRBV18
J gene: TRBJ1-4
D gene: NA
clone size: NA

CDR3 protein: CASSSPHAGDYGYTF
CDR3 DNA: TGTGCCAGCAGTTCCCCCCACGCGGGCGACTATGGCTACACCTTC
V gene: TRBV6-5
J gene: TRBJ1-2
D gene: NA
clone size: NA

CDR3 protein: CASSQEGSSYNEQFF
CDR3 DNA: TGTGCCAGCAGCCAAGAGGGGAGCTCCTACAATGAGCAGTTCTTC
V gene: TRBV4-2
J gene: TRBJ2-1
D gene: NA
clone size: NA

CDR3 protein: CASSSFSTEAFF
CDR3 DNA: TGTGCCAGCAGCTCATTTAGCACTGAAGCTTTCTTT
V gene: TRBV2
J gene: TRBJ1-1
D gene: NA
clone size: NA

CDR3 protein: CASTISGRSYNEQFF
CDR3 DNA: TGTGCCAGCACCATTAGCGGGAGGTCCTACAATGAGCAGTTCTTC
V gene: TRBV6-5
J gene: TRBJ2-1
D gene: TRBD2
clone size: NA

CDR3 protein: CASNPNADGLTGELFF
CDR3 DNA: TGTGCCAGCAACCCGAACGCGGATGGCCTGACCGGGGAGCTGTTTTTT
V gene: TRBV7-9
J gene: TRBJ2-2
D gene: NA
clone size: NA

CDR3 protein: CASSIGWNTGGEQFF
CDR3 DNA: TGTGCCAGTAGTATAGGTTGGAACACAGGTGGTGAGCAGTTCTTC
V gene: TRBV19
J gene: TRBJ2-1
D gene: NA
clone size: NA

CDR3 protein: CASSPIGFKRLAGESYEQYF
CDR3 DNA: TGTGCCAGCTCACCTATCGGTTTTAAGAGACTAGCGGGAGAGTCCTACGAGCAGTACTTC
V gene: TRBV18
J gene: TRBJ2-7
D gene: TRBD2
clone size: NA

CDR3 protein: CASSFNRVLGNTIYF
CDR3 DNA: TGTGCCAGCAGCTTTAACAGGGTTCTGGGAAACACCATATATTTT
V gene: TRBV7-8
J gene: TRBJ1-3
D gene: NA
clone size: NA